This T cell receptor (beta chain) was captured by sequencing in a study of cytomegalovirus exposure and HLA in healthy donors. In the PCR, 60 Vbeta and 13 Jbeta primers were used. Measured with immunoSEQ multiplex PCR; TCRdb has only the in-frame clones, and not every one. Found here are roughly 120,000 clones, about 68% of them singletons; the top ten hold 11%. V gave up 0 bases and J gave up 3 bases, with 8 bases separating them. The CDR3 is 14 amino acids. The germline CDR1 and CDR2 sequences are KGHSH and LQKENI. The TCR originated in a woman aged 50 to 60 in good health and CMV-seropositive. Specimen: PBMCs. The V call is TRBV18, the J call TRBJ1-1, with D possibly TRBD1 on 5 matching bases. The CDR3 DNA sequence: TGTGCCAGCTCACCACCGGCCAGGGACACTGAAGCTTTCTTT. Its translation is CASSPPARDTEAFF.